This TCR beta chain was recovered during a study of shared clonotypes between healthy human individuals. V was clipped by 0 bases and J by 9 bases, with 13 bases between them. Looked up from germline, CDR1 is SGDLS and CDR2 is YYNGEE. The CDR3 covers 14 residues. General study results and limits: Non-shared clonotypes showed lower generation probabilities than clonotypes common to all four donors. Sharing across four donors was highest in naive CD4 (around 5%) and lowest in memory CD8 (roughly 0.4%).

Assay execution took place at the deep level. Assay used: immunoSEQ multiplex PCR; TCRdb lists only in-frame clones, some missing. This table has roughly 1 million clones, approximately 72% appearing once. Only a few counts were recorded for this clone. What it recognizes is unknown. Source material: memory CD4+ T cells sorted from blood. Indicated subset: CD45RA-negative fraction. The chain combines TRBV9 with TRBJ2-1; D is possibly TRBD2 (6 bases). The receptor's source is a man between 18 and 29 years old in good health. CDR3 bases: TGTGCCAGCAGCGTAGAGGTGACTAGGGGTGAGCAGTTCTTC. Protein product: CASSVEVTRGEQFF.